This passage covers 30 T cell receptor beta chains from one sample sequenced in a study of OX40 agonist ivuxolimab in advanced cancers. TCRdb keeps only in-frame clones here, not all; method: immunoSEQ multiplex PCR. The table has about 20,000 clones, about 86% seen once. Source: CD4+ or CD8+ T cells sorted from blood, taken in a trial of the OX40 agonist ivuxolimab. These receptors came from an adult with an advanced solid tumor such as melanoma, head and neck, liver or kidney cancer.

This clone appeared a single time. V and J are TRBV9 and TRBJ2-2; 9 positions agree with TRBD2. Losses at the gene ends were 1 base for V and 8 bases for J; bases not matched to a gene: 6. The V gene's germline CDR1 is SGDLS and CDR2 YYNGEE. This CDR3 has 15 amino acids. As DNA, the CDR3 is TGTGCCAGCAGCGTAAGCCTAGCGGGGCGGGGGGAGCTGTTTTTT. Its protein is CASSVSLAGRGELFF.

This rearrangement joins TRBV28 to TRBJ2-1; TRBD2 might be the D (6 bases). This CDR3 region has 11 residues. With 10 bases removed from V and 10 bases from J, the gap between germline ends came to 14 bases. Per germline, CDR1 MDHEN and CDR2 SYDVKM. CDR3 amino acids: CANGDFQEQFF. Here the CDR3 DNA reads TGTGCCAACGGGGACTTCCAGGAGCAGTTCTTC.

This rearrangement joins TRBV29-1 to TRBJ2-5; D possibly corresponds to TRBD1 (6 bases). CDR1 is SQVTM and CDR2 is ANQGSEA in the germline V gene. This CDR3 spans 14 amino acids. V was trimmed by 7 bases and J by 3 bases, leaving 18 bases between them. The CDR3 sequence: CSAGAPSREETQYF. CDR3 in DNA: TGCAGCGCAGGGGCCCCGTCACGGGAAGAGACCCAGTACTTC.

The chain couples TRBV11-2 to TRBJ1-5; no clear D gene. CDR1 is SGHAT and CDR2 is FQNNGV in the germline V gene. V was shortened by 0 bases and J by 0 bases, with 0 bases between the two germline ends. The CDR3 is 13 residues long. CDR3 nucleotide sequence: TGTGCCAGCAGCTTAGATAGCAATCAGCCCCAGCATTTT. It translates to CASSLDSNQPQHF. The entire variable domain, with the rest obtained from reference TRBV11-2 and TRBJ1-5, is as follows: EAGVAQSPRYKIIEKRQSVAFWCNPISGHATLYWYQQILGQGPKLLIQFQNNGVVDDSQLPKDRFSAERLKGVDSTLKIQPAKLEDSAVYLCASSLDSNQPQHFGDGTRLSIL.

The chain combines TRBV19 with TRBJ2-7; D is unresolved. CDR1 is LNHDA, CDR2 SQIVND, per germline (reference sequence). V lost 3 bases to trimming and J lost 3 bases, with 15 bases between them. This CDR3 region has 15 residues. The CDR3 DNA follows: TGTGCCAGTAGTATCGGTAGCTCTCCCCTCTACGAGCAGTACTTC. Protein: CASSIGSSPLYEQYF. The whole variable domain, remainder taken from reference TRBV19 and TRBJ2-7, is DGGITQSPKYLFRKEGQNVTLSCEQNLNHDAMYWYRQDPGQGLRLIYYSQIVNDFQKGDIAEGYSVSREKKESFPLTVTSAQKNPTAFYLCASSIGSSPLYEQYFGPGTRLTVT.

J is TRBJ2-7 and V is TRBV19; TRBD2 is a possible D gene (6 bases). Looked up from germline, CDR1 is LNHDA and CDR2 is SQIVND (reference sequence). Trimming stripped 5 bases from V and 7 bases from J, with 21 bases between. The CDR3 is made up of 15 amino acids. The CDR3 loop is CASSAQGGARVEQYF. The CDR3 DNA reads TGTGCCAGTAGTGCCCAAGGCGGGGCCCGGGTTGAGCAGTACTTC.

The rearrangement links TRBV19 to TRBJ2-7; 7 nucleotides align to TRBD1. Trimming removed 2 bases from V and 1 base from J; junction bases left unmatched: 5. The germline V gene encodes CDR1 LNHDA and CDR2 SQIVND (reference sequence). The CDR3 sequence is 15 residues long. The DNA for the CDR3 is TGTGCCAGTAGTATAATAGGGGGCCTATCCTACGAGCAGTACTTC. Translating it yields CASSIIGGLSYEQYF.

The chain couples TRBV9 to TRBJ2-2; possibly TRBD1 or TRBD2 for D (5 bases each). CDR1 SGDLS and CDR2 YYNGEE come from the germline V gene. The CDR3 totals 14 residues. V was pared by 3 bases and J by 7 bases, with 13 bases between. CDR3 in DNA: TGTGCCAGCAGCGCCCCAGAGGGGAACGGGGAGCTGTTTTTT. As protein: CASSAPEGNGELFF.

The V gene is TRBV11-3, the J gene TRBJ2-1, with 8 bases aligning to TRBD2. The CDR3 has 17 amino acids. With 1 base clipped from V and 9 bases from J, the junction kept 14 bases outside the gene matches. The germline gives CDR1 SGHNT, CDR2 YENEEA. CDR3 residues: CASSLAWTSIPGGEQFF. CDR3 DNA: TGTGCCAGCAGCTTAGCCTGGACTAGCATCCCCGGGGGTGAGCAGTTCTTC.

The V call is TRBV18, the J call TRBJ1-1, with D uncertain. V gave up 4 bases and J gave up 0 bases, with 12 bases separating them. This CDR3 has 15 residues. Germline CDR1 and CDR2: KGHSH and LQKENI. The CDR3 spells CASSHGLMMNTEAFF. The CDR3 DNA follows: TGTGCCAGCTCACATGGGTTAATGATGAACACTGAAGCTTTCTTT.

J is TRBJ2-3 and V is TRBV28; 9 bases map to TRBD1. CDR3 length: 17 amino acids. V lost 8 bases and J lost 9; bases outside the gene matches: 21. CDR1 is MDHEN, CDR2 SYDVKM, per germline. The CDR3: CASLPSIPGQGRNTQYF. CDR3 bases: TGTGCCAGCCTTCCCTCAATCCCGGGACAGGGAAGAAACACGCAGTATTTT.

The chain recombines TRBV2 with TRBJ2-5, with TRBD2 matching over 14 bases. CDR1 is SNHLY, CDR2 FYNNEI, per germline. This CDR3 comprises 15 residues. J gave up 4 bases and V 7 bases, and 5 bases lay outside the gene matches. CDR3 sequence reads: CASKGTSGSRETQYF. The CDR3 DNA is TGTGCCAGCAAAGGGACTAGCGGGAGTAGAGAGACCCAGTACTTC.

This CDR3 is CASSLALVDRFGQYF. Written as DNA, the CDR3 is TGTGCCAGCAGCTTGGCCTTGGTAGACAGGTTCGGGCAGTACTTC. The chain joins TRBV5-8 to TRBJ2-7; D possibly corresponds to TRBD1 (6 bases). Germline lookup yields CDR1 SGHTS and CDR2 YDEGEE. With 0 bases removed from V and 9 bases from J, the gap between germline ends came to 19 bases. The CDR3 extends over 15 amino acids.

V and J are TRBV1 and TRBJ2-1; no DNA check was done on the table's D call, TRBD2. TRBV1 is recorded as a pseudogene. The CDR3 runs 17 residues. CDR3 region: CTSSHRVASGVWNEQFF. CDR3 nucleotide sequence: TGCACCAGCAGCCACAGAGTGGCTAGCGGGGTCTGGAATGAGCAGTTCTTC.

The genes are TRBV28 and TRBJ1-2, with D possibly TRBD1 on 6 matching bases. V lost 5 bases and J lost 2, with 9 bases in between. The CDR3 covers 13 residues. The germline CDR1 and CDR2 sequences are MDHEN and SYDVKM. In nucleotides, the CDR3 is TGTGCCAGCAGTCGGGGGCGCAACTATGGCTACACCTTC. Encoded protein: CASSRGRNYGYTF.

The chain employs TRBV6-1 and TRBJ1-6; a possible D gene is TRBD1 (6 bases). V lost 7 bases and J lost 5, with 9 bases in between. Germline-derived CDR1 and CDR2 are MNHNS and SASEGT. This CDR3 is 13 amino acids long. Here the CDR3 DNA reads TGTGCCAGCATGAACAGGGATAATTCACCCCTCCACTTT. Protein product: CASMNRDNSPLHF.

This clone was seen a few times. The chain couples TRBV10-1 to TRBJ1-5, with 7 bases fitting TRBD1. Germline assignment: CDR1 WNHNN and CDR2 SYGVQD (reference sequence). Trimming cost V 10 bases and J 4 bases; bases outside gene matches: 10. The CDR3 length is 14 residues. CDR3 protein: CATPRQGLNQPQHF. The DNA for the CDR3 is TGCGCCACCCCCCGACAGGGCCTTAATCAGCCCCAGCATTTT.

The chain employs TRBV18 and TRBJ1-1, with unresolved D. The germline CDR1 and CDR2 sequences are KGHSH and LQKENI. V shed 2 bases and J shed 1 base, with 11 bases lying between them. This CDR3 contains 15 residues. CDR3 nucleotide sequence: TGTGCCAGCTCACCATCGAGGGTGGGGAACACTGAAGCTTTCTTT. Translated, it gives CASSPSRVGNTEAFF. The full variable domain, rest sourced from reference TRBV18 and TRBJ1-1, is NAGVMQNPRHLVRRRGQEARLRCSPMKGHSHVYWYRQLPEEGLKFMVYLQKENIIDESGMPKERFSAEFPKEGPSILRIQQVVRGDSAAYFCASSPSRVGNTEAFFGQGTRLTVV.

The J gene is TRBJ2-7, the V gene TRBV9, with D perhaps TRBD2 (6 bases). Trimming took off 0 bases at V and 6 bases at J, with 10 bases between the two ends. Germline V gene sequence: CDR1 SGDLS, CDR2 YYNGEE. The CDR3 length is 13 residues. Here the CDR3 reads CASSVEGGTEQYF. DNA of the CDR3: TGTGCCAGCAGCGTAGAGGGCGGGACCGAGCAGTACTTC.

J is TRBJ2-2 and V is TRBV28, with 10 bases matching TRBD1. V shed 6 bases and J 1 base; nucleotides not matched to a gene: 8. The length of the CDR3 is 17 residues. Germline CDR1 MDHEN, CDR2 SYDVKM. The CDR3 region has the DNA TGTGCCAGCAGGGGACCCGGGACAGGGGTGAACACCGGGGAGCTGTTTTTT. Translation gives CASRGPGTGVNTGELFF. The complete variable domain, with remaining parts taken from reference TRBV28 and TRBJ2-2, reads DVKVTQSSRYLVKRTGEKVFLECVQDMDHENMFWYRQDPGLGLRLIYFSYDVKMKEKGDIPEGYSVSREKKERFSLILESASTNQTSMYLCASRGPGTGVNTGELFFGEGSRLTVL.

The chain employs TRBV6-1 and TRBJ1-5, with 7 bases matching TRBD1. CDR3 length: 14 amino acids. Germline CDR1 reads MNHNS; CDR2 reads SASEGT. The V gene end was trimmed by 7 bases and the J gene end by 1 base; junction bases not matched to a gene: 4. The CDR3 sequence: CASNPTGSNQPQHF. CDR3 nucleotides: TGTGCCAGCAACCCGACAGGGAGCAATCAGCCCCAGCATTTT.

The chain couples TRBV5-5 to TRBJ2-3; D may match TRBD1 or TRBD2 (5 bases each). The CDR3 extends over 12 amino acids. V lost 7 bases to trimming and J lost 4 bases, with 10 bases between them. Per the germline V gene, CDR1 is SGHKS and CDR2 is YYEKEE (reference sequence). The CDR3 protein is CASDVGADTQYF. CDR3 sequence (DNA): TGTGCCAGCGACGTGGGGGCAGATACGCAGTATTTT.

The chain is built from TRBV7-2 and TRBJ1-3; D is unclear. Germline V gene sequence: CDR1 SGHTA, CDR2 FQGNSA. The CDR3 spans 14 residues. Trimming removed 4 bases at V and 0 bases at J, with 7 bases between. The CDR3: CASSSGSSGNTIYF. CDR3 coding DNA: TGTGCCAGCAGCTCGGGGTCCTCTGGAAACACCATATATTTT.

CDR3 protein: CASSPDGFSGANVLTF. The CDR3, as DNA: TGTGCCAGCTCACCAGACGGATTCTCTGGGGCCAACGTCCTGACTTTC. The chain has TRBV18 and TRBJ2-6; D gene unclear. Trimming left V 2 bases short and J 0 bases short, with 8 bases between. This CDR3 is 16 amino acids long. CDR1 KGHSH and CDR2 LQKENI come from the germline V gene.

This clone was recorded only once. The gene calls are TRBV5-6 and TRBJ1-5; D is ambiguous. This CDR3 spans 14 amino acids. The germline V gene encodes CDR1 SGHDT and CDR2 YYEEEE. V shed 0 bases and J shed 3 bases, with 7 bases lying between them. CDR3 DNA sequence: TGTGCCAGCAGCTTGGATTCAGACAATCAGCCCCAGCATTTT. It encodes CASSLDSDNQPQHF.

CDR3 protein: CASRTSGRENEQFF. The DNA of the CDR3 is TGTGCCAGCAGAACTAGCGGGAGGGAGAATGAGCAGTTCTTC. J is TRBJ2-1 and V is TRBV28; 13 nucleotides agree with TRBD2. J lost 7 bases, V lost 6 bases, and 3 bases had no gene match. The CDR3 contains 14 residues. Germline V gene sequence: CDR1 MDHEN, CDR2 SYDVKM.

This clone was counted between two and nine times. This chain links TRBV20-1 with TRBJ1-2; 9 bases are a match to TRBD1. J gave up 10 bases and V 6 bases, and 6 bases lay outside the gene matches. Germline CDR1 and CDR2: DFQATT and SNEGSKA (reference sequence). The CDR3 is 11 residues long. The CDR3 is CSAGQGLDYTF. CDR3 DNA sequence: TGCAGTGCGGGACAGGGTCTAGACTACACCTTC.

The chain links TRBV30 to TRBJ1-1; the D is unclear. The CDR3 consists of 12 residues. The germline CDR1 and CDR2 sequences are GTSNPN and SVGIG (reference sequence). V was cut by 2 bases and J by 0 bases, with 4 bases left in between. Here the CDR3 reads CAWSRLNTEAFF. In DNA form, the CDR3 reads TGTGCCTGGAGTAGGCTGAACACTGAAGCTTTCTTT. Full variable domain (rest looked up from reference TRBV30 and TRBJ1-1): SQTIHQWPATLVQPVGSPLSLECTVEGTSNPNLYWYRQAAGRGLQLLFYSVGIGQISSEVPQNLSASRPQDRQFILSSKKLLLSDSGFYLCAWSRLNTEAFFGQGTRLTVV.

The chain is built from TRBV7-8 and TRBJ2-1; TRBD2 aligns across 9 bases. Trimming removed 3 bases from V and 7 bases from J; junction bases left unmatched: 10. The CDR3 is 16 residues long. Germline CDR1 SGHVS, CDR2 FQNEAQ. CDR3 amino acids: CASSLLAGRVGNEQFF. The CDR3 bases are TGTGCCAGCAGCTTGCTAGCGGGAAGGGTCGGGAATGAGCAGTTCTTC.

The chain is built from TRBV7-2 and TRBJ2-4; D perhaps matches TRBD2 (5 bases). The CDR3 spans 13 residues. Germline-derived CDR1 and CDR2 are SGHTA and FQGNSA. Trimming pared 5 bases from V and 7 bases from J, leaving 12 bases between. The CDR3 DNA follows: TGTGCCAGCAGCCCCGGCGGGCTGAACATTCAGTACTTC. Amino acid sequence: CASSPGGLNIQYF.